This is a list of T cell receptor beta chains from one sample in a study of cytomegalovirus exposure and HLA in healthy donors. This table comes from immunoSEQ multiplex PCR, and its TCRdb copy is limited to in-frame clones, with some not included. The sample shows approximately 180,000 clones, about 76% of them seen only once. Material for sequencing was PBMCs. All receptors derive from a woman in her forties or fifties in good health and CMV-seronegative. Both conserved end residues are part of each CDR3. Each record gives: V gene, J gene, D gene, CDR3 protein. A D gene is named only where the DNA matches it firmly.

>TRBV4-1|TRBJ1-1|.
CASSPAMQAVTHTEAFF
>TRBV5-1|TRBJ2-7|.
CASSLGGGTYVEQYF
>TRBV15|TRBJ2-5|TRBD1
CATSDGTGRSETQYF
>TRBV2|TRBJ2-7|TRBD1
CASNRDRGYEQYF
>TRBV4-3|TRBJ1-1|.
CASSQGATNEAFF
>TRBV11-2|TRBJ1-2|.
CASGLTGAYGYTF
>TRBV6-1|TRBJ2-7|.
CASSVFEQYF
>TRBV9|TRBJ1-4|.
CASSVEARSGYGKLFF
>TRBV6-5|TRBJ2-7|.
CASSYSFLGSAEEQYF
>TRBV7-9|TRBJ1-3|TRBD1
CASSLGFRETGGVHF
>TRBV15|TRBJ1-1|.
CATSRDSADSLLNTEAFF
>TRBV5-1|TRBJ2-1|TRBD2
CASSLVASGGNEQFF
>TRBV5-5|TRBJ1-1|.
CASSLEAIKRGGNTEAFF
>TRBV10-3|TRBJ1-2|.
CAISNKPDSYGYTF
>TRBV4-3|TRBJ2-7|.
CASSPGHGYEQYF
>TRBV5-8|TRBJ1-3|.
CASSLISNTIYF
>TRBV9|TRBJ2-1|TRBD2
CASSVGAGYNEQFF
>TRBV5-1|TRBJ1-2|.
CASSLGIMQGGTF
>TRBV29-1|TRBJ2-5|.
CSAPGQIQETQYF
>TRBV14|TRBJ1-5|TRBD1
CASSQATGGSNQPQHF
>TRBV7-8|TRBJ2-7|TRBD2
CASSLKVRGDPSYEQYF
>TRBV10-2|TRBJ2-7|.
CASSGPSYEQYF
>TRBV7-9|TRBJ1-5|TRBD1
CASSFGTGFSQPQHF
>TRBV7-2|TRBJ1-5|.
CASSSGINNQPQHF
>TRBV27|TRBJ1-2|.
CASSLYPPRDTMRYTF
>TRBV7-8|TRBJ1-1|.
CASSPLGGRNTEAFF
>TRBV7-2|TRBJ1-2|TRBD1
CASSFGTALGSGYTF
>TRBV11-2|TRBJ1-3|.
CASSFPRGGSYSGNTIYF
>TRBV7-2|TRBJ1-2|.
CASSYRADYGYTF
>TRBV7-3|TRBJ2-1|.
CASSPGVEQFF
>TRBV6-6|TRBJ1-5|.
CASNPDRGNQPQHF
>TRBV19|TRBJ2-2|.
CASSIIPRGELFF
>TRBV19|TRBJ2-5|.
CASSIGGQIQETQYF
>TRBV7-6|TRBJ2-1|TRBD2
CASSLRPAGFNEQFF
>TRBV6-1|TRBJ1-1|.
CASRKDTGNTEAFF
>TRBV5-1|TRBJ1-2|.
CASSLAQISNYGYTF
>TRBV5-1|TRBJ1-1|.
CASSLVAGEAFF
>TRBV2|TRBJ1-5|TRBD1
CASSHDRGGSYGDQPQHF
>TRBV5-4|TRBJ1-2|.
CASSLAGQGTPQNYGYTF
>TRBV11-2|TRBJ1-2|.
CASSLVRQHYGYTF
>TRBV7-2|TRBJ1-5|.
CASSLDRLYPNQPQHF
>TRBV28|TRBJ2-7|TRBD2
CASRGGLASYEQYF
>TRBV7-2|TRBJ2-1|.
CASGQNYYNEQFF
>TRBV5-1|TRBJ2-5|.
CASGIVSGQETQYF
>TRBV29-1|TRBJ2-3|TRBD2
CSVEDAAGGPDTQYF
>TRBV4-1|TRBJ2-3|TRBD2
CASSQGTSGHYSTDTQYF
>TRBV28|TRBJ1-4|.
CASSLRASGEEKLFF
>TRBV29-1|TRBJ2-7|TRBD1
CSGGQGVSYEQYF
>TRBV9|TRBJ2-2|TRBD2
CASSVEGLAGVTGELFF
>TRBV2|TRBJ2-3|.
CASSAVASASTDTQYF
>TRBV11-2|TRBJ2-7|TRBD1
CASSLDRGSYEQYF
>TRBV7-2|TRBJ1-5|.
CASSLGRDQPQHF
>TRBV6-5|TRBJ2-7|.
CASSPLEGYEQYF
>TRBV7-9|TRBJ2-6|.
CSSSLEVAGANVLTF
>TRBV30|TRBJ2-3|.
CAWSVAGSTDTQYF
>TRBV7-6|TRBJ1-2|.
CASSLARGGGYTF
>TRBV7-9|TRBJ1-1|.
CASSFREGTEAFF